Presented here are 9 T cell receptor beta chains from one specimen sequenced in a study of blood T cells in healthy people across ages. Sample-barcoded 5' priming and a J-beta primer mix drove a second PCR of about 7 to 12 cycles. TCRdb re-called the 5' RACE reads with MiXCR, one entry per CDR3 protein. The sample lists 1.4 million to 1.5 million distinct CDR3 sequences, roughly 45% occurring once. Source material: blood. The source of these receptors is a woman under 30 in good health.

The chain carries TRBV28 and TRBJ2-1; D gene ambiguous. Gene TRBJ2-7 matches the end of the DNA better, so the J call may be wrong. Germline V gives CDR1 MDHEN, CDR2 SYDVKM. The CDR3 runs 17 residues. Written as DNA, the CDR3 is TGTGCCAGCAGTTTCCCACCTCACAGTTCCTCCTACAATGAGCAGTACTTC. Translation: CASSFPPHSSSYNEQYF.

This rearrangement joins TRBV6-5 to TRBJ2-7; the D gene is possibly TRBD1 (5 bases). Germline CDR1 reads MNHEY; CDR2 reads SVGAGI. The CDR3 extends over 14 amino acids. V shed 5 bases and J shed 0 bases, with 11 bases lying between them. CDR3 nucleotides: TGTGCCAGCAGTGACCGACAGAGCTCCTACGAGCAGTACTTC. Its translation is CASSDRQSSYEQYF.

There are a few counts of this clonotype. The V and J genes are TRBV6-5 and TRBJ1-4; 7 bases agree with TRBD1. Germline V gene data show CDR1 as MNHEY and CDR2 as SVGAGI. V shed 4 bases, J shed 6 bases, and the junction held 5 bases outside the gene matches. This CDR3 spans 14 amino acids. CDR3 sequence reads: CASSSGQSYEKLFF. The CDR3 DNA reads TGTGCCAGCAGTTCGGGACAGTCCTATGAAAAACTGTTTTTT.

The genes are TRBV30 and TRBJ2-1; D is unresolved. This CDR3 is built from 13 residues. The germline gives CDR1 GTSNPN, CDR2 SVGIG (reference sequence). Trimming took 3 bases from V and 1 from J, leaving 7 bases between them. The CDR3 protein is CAWRGSSYNEQFF. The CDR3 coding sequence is TGTGCCTGGAGGGGGTCATCCTACAATGAGCAGTTCTTC.

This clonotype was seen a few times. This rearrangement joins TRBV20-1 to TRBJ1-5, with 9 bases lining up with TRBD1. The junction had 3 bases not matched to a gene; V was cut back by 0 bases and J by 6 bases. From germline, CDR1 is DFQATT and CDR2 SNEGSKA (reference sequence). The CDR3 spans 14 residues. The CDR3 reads CSARDTGGGQPQHF. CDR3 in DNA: TGCAGTGCTAGAGATACAGGGGGCGGTCAGCCCCAGCATTTT.

CDR3 region: CASSELGGRSNEQFF. DNA for the CDR3: TGTGCCAGCAGTGAATTGGGAGGCAGAAGCAATGAGCAGTTCTTC. This chain joins TRBV25-1 and TRBJ2-1, with D possibly matching TRBD2 (6 bases). The germline V and J ends were trimmed by 1 base and 6 bases, with 13 bases remaining between them. Germline CDR1 reads MGHDK; CDR2 reads SYGVNS. This CDR3 is built from 15 residues.

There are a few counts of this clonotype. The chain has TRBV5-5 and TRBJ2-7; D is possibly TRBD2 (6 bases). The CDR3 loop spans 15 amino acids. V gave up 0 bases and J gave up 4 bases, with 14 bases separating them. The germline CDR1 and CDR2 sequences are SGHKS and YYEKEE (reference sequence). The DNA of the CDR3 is TGTGCCAGCAGCTTGGCTGCCCTTGGGGGGTACGAGCAGTACTTC. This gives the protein CASSLAALGGYEQYF.

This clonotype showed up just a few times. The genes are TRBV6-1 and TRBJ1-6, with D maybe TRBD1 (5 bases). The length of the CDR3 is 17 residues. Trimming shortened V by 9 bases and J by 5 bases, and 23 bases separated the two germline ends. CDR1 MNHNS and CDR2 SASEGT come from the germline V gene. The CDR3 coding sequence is TGTGCCAGTAAAATACGGGGCAGGGATCCCAATAATTCACCCCTCCACTTT. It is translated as CASKIRGRDPNNSPLHF.

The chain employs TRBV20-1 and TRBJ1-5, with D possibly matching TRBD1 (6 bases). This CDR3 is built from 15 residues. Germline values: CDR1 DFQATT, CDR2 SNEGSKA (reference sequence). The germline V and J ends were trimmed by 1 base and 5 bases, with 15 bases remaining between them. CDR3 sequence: CSARARGSIDQPQHF. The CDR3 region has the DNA TGCAGTGCTAGAGCTAGGGGGAGTATTGATCAGCCCCAGCATTTT.